The table lists the clone carrying this T cell receptor (beta chain) with many counts. This entry is derived from a study of T cells in Graves' hyperthyroidism and ophthalmopathy. TCR beta CDR3 regions were amplified from RNA transcripts. In the first-round RT-PCR of the TCR CDR3, the HTBI primer set was used. TCRdb re-called the multiplex PCR reads with MiXCR, one entry per CDR3 protein. This table has over 300,000 distinct CDR3 sequences, 11% to 15% appearing once. The receptor comes from a woman aged 55-70 years with Graves' hyperthyroidism. Sequenced material: blood.

The CDR3 DNA follows: TGTGCCAGCAGCTTAGCGGGTCACAATGAGCAGTTCTTC. Translating gives CASSLAGHNEQFF. The chain is built from TRBV7-3 and TRBJ2-1, with a possible D match to TRBD2 (5 bases). Per the germline V gene, CDR1 is SGHTA and CDR2 is FQGTGA. The CDR3 length is 13 residues. Trimming removed 2 bases at V and 5 bases at J, with 7 bases between.